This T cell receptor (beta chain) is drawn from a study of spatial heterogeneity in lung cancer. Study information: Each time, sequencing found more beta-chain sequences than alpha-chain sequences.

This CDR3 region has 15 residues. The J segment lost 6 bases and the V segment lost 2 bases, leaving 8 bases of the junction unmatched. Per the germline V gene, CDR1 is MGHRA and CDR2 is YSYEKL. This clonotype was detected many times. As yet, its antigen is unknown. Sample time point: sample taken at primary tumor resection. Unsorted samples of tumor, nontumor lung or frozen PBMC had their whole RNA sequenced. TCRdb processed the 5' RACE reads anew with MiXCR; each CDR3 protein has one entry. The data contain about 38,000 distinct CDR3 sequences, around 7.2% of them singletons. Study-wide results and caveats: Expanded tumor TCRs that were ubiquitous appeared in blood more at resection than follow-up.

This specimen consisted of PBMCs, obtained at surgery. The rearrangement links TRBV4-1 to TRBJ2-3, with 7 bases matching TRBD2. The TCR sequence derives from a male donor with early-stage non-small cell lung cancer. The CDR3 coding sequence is TGCGCCAGCAGCCAATATCACCCTAGCGGTGATACGCAGTATTTT. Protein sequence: CASSQYHPSGDTQYF.